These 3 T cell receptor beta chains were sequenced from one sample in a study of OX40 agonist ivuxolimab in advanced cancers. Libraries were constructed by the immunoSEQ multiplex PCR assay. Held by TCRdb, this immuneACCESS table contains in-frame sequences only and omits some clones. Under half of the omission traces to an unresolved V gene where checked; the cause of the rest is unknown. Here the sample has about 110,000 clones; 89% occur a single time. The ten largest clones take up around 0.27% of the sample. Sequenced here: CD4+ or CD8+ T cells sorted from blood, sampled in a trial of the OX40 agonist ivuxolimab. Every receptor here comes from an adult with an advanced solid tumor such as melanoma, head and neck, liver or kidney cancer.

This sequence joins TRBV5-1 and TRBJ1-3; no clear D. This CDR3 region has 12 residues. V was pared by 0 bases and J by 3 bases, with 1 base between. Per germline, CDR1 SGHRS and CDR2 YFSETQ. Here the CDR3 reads CASSLGGNTIYF. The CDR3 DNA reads TGCGCCAGCAGCTTGGGTGGAAACACCATATATTTT.

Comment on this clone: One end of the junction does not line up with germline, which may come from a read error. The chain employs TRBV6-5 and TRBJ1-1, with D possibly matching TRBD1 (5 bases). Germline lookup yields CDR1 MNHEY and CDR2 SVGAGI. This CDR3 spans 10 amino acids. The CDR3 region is CASSRMGRDF. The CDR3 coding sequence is TGTGCCAGCAGTCGAATGGGCAGGGACTTT.

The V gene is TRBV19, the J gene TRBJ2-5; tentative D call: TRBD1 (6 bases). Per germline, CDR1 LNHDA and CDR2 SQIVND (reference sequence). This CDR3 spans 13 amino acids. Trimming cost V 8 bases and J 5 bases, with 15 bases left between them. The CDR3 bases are TGTGCCAGTTCCGACAGGCGGGTGGAGACCCAGTACTTC. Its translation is CASSDRRVETQYF.